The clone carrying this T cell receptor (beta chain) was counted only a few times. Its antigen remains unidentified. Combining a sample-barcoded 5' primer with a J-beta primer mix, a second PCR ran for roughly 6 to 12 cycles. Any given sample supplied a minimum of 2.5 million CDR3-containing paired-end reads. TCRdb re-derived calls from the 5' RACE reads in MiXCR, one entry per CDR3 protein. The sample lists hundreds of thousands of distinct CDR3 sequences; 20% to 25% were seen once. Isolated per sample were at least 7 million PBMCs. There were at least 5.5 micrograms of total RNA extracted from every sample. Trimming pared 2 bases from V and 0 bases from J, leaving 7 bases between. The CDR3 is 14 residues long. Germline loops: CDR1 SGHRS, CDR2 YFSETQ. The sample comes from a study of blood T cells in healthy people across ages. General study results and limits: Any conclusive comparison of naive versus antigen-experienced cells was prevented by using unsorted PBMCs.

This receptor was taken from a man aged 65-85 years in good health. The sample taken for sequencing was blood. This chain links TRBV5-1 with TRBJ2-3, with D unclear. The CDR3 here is CASSFGASTDTQYF. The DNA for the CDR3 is TGCGCCAGCAGCTTTGGAGCGAGCACAGATACGCAGTATTTT.